These 5 T cell receptor beta chains share one sample of origin, sequenced in a study of shared clonotypes between healthy human individuals. Positive CCR7 selection of CD45RO-negative cells yielded the naive CD8 cells, and terminally differentiated effector memory CD45RA+ cells were excluded. The data were produced by immunoSEQ multiplex PCR, yet TCRdb's version contains in-frame clones alone and is incomplete. The sample lists around 2.1 million clones, roughly 91% seen once, with 1.5% to 2% in the top ten. The sequenced sample consisted of naive CD8+ T cells from PBMCs. The receptor set was obtained from a man aged 18 to 35 in good health. Some clones in this sample may be carry-over from other donors' samples.

The chain uses TRBV11-2 and TRBJ2-7; no clear D gene. V was trimmed by 5 bases and J by 0 bases, leaving 14 bases between them. Germline V lookup: CDR1 SGHAT, CDR2 FQNNGV. CDR3 size: 15 residues. The CDR3 bases are TGTGCCAGCAGCATGGGGTCCTCAGGCTCCTACGAGCAGTACTTC. It specifies CASSMGSSGSYEQYF.

The genes are TRBV5-1 and TRBJ2-7; 14 bases match TRBD2. CDR1 is SGHRS and CDR2 is YFSETQ in the germline V gene. The CDR3 runs 17 residues. Losses at the gene ends were 4 bases for V and 3 bases for J; bases not matched to a gene: 9. The CDR3 bases are TGCGCCAGCAGCCCGGGGACTAGCGGGAGAGCTATCTACGAGCAGTACTTC. It is translated as CASSPGTSGRAIYEQYF.

The rearrangement links TRBV5-8 to TRBJ2-3; a possible D gene is TRBD2 (5 bases). CDR3 length: 14 residues. CDR1 and CDR2 from the germline V gene are SGHTS and YDEGEE. Trimming pared 6 bases from V and 5 bases from J, leaving 16 bases between. The DNA of the CDR3 is TGTGCCAGCAACCCATTTAGCGTTGTAGATACGCAGTATTTT. Protein sequence: CASNPFSVVDTQYF.

This rearrangement joins TRBV27 to TRBJ1-1; possible D gene TRBD1, 5 bases. Germline CDR1 and CDR2: MNHEY and SMNVEV (reference sequence). Trimming removed 5 bases at V and 2 bases at J, with 12 bases between. The length of the CDR3 is 14 residues. The CDR3 loop reads CASSPGDGNTEAFF. The CDR3 region has the DNA TGTGCCAGCAGTCCCGGGGACGGCAACACTGAAGCTTTCTTT.

Turning to this clone: Other DNA variants within this sample encode the same CDR3. The chain has TRBV5-1 and TRBJ2-7; 7 bases match TRBD1. From germline, CDR1 is SGHRS and CDR2 YFSETQ. The V and J ends lost 4 bases and 2 bases, in that order; junction bases with no gene match: 6. The CDR3 has 14 residues. The CDR3 sequence: CASSQPGQTYEQYF. The CDR3 DNA follows: TGCGCCAGCAGCCAGCCGGGACAGACCTACGAGCAGTACTTC.